Sequencing of this T cell receptor (beta chain) was carried out in a study of shared clonotypes between healthy human individuals. Original processing notes: ImmunoSEQ gave junction-only sequences without quality scores, so filtering differed. Sequencing was performed with immunoSEQ multiplex PCR; in TCRdb, only in-frame clones are kept and a portion is missing. V and J calls and clone size are as listed in that table; D and trimming were resolved from the DNA. The sample carries approximately 480,000 clones, over 75% recorded once. The sequenced material came from PBMCs. This clonotype was sampled from a woman aged 40 to 50 in good health. Some clones in this sample may be carry-over from other donors' samples.

CDR3 in DNA: TGTGCCAGCAGCTTGGGGGACGGTCAAGAGACCCAGTACTTC. Its translation: CASSLGDGQETQYF. V gene TRBV5-4 combines with J gene TRBJ2-5, with D perhaps TRBD1 or TRBD2 (5 bases each). The V gene's germline CDR1 is SGHNT and CDR2 YYREEE (reference sequence). V dropped 0 bases and J dropped 2 bases, with 8 bases sitting between them. The CDR3 consists of 14 residues. The complete variable domain, with remaining parts taken from reference TRBV5-4 and TRBJ2-5, reads ETGVTQSPTHLIKTRGQQVTLRCSSQSGHNTVSWYQQALGQGPQFIFQYYREEENGRGNFPPRFSGLQFPNYSSELNVNALELDDSALYLCASSLGDGQETQYFGPGTRLLVL.